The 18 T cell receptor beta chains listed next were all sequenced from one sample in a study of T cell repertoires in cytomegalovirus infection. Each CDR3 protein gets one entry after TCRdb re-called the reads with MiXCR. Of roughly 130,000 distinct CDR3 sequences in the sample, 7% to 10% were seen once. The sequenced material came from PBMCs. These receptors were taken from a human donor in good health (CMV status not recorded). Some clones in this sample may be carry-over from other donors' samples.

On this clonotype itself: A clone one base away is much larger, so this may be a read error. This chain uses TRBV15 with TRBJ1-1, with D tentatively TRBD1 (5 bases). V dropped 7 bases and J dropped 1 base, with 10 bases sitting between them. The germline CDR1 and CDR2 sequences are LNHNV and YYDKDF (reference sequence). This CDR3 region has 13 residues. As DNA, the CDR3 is TGTGCCACCACCATCAGGGAGAACACTGAAGCTTTCTTT. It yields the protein CATTIRENTEAFF.

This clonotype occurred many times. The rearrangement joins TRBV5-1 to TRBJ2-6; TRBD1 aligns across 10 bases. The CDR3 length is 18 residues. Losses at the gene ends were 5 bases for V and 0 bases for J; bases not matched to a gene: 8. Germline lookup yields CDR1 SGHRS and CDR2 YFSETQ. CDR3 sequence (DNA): TGCGCCAGCAGGATCGGGACAGGGGTCCCCTCTGGGGCCAACGTCCTGACTTTC. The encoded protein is CASRIGTGVPSGANVLTF.

CDR3 DNA: TGTGCCAGCAGTCTCGAGCGGGGGAGACCCTACAATGAGCAGTTCTTC. This gives the protein CASSLERGRPYNEQFF. This chain links TRBV28 with TRBJ2-1; 8 bases are a match to TRBD2. Germline values: CDR1 MDHEN, CDR2 SYDVKM. This CDR3 is 16 amino acids long. J was trimmed by 2 bases and V by 5 bases; bases with no gene match: 8.

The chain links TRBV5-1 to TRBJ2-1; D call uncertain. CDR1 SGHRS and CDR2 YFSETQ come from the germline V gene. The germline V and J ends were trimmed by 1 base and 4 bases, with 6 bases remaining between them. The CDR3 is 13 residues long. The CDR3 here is CASSLPQYNEQFF. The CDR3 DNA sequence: TGCGCCAGCAGCTTGCCACAGTACAATGAGCAGTTCTTC.

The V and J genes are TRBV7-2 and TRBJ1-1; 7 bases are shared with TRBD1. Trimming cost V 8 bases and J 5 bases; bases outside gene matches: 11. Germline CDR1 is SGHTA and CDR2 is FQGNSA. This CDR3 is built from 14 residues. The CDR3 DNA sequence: TGTGCCAGCTGGGACAGCTCCCGAGGTACTGAAGCTTTCTTT. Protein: CASWDSSRGTEAFF.

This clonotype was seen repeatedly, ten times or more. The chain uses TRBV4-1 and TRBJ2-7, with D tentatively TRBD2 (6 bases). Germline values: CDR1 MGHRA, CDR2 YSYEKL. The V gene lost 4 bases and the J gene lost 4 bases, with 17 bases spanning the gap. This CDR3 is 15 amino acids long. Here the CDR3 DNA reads TGCGCCAGCAGCCCATCGATGGGGGGATCGTACGAGCAGTACTTC. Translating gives CASSPSMGGSYEQYF.

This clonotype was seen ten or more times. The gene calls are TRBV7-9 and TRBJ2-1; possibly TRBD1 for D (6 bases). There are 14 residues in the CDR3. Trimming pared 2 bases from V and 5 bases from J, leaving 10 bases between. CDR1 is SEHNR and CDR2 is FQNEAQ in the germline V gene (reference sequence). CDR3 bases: TGTGCCAGCAGCTTAAGGACAGCGAACAATGAGCAGTTCTTC. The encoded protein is CASSLRTANNEQFF.

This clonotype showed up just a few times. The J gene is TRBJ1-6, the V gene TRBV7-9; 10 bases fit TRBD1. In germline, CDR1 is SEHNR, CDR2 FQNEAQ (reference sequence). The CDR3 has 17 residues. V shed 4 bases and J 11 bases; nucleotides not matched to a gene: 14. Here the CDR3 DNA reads TGTGCCAGCAGCTCACGGATTACCGGGACAGGGGATGCACCCCTCCACTTT. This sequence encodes CASSSRITGTGDAPLHF.

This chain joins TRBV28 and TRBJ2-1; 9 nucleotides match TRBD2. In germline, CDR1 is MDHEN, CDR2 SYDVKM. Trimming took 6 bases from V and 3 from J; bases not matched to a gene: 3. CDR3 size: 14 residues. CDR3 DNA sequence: TGTGCCAGCAGGGGCGGGGGGGTCTACAATGAGCAGTTCTTC. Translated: CASRGGGVYNEQFF.

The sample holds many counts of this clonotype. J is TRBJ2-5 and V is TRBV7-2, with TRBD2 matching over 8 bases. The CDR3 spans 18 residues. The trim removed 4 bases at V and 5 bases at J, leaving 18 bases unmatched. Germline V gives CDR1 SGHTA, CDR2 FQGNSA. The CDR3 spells CASSSVALSGARPETQYF. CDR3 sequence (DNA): TGTGCCAGCAGCTCCGTAGCGCTTAGCGGGGCCCGTCCGGAGACCCAGTACTTC.

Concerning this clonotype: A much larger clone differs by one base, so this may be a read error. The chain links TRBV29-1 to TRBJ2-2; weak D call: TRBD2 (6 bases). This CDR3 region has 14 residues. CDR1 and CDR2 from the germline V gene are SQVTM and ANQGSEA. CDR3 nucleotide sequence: TGCAGCGTTGCCCGGGACTCATCCGCCGGGGAGCGGTTTTTT. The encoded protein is CSVARDSSAGERFF.

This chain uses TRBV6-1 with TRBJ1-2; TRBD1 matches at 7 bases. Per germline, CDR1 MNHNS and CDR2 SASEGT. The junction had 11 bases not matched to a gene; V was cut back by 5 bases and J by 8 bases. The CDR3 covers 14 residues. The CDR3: CASSSDRVPYGYTF. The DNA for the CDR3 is TGTGCCAGCAGTTCTGACAGGGTACCCTACGGCTACACCTTC.

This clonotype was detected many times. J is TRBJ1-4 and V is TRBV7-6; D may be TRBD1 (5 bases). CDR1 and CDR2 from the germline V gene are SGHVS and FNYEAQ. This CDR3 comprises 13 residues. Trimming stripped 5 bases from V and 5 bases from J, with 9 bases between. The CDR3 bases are TGTGCCAGCAGCAGGGACTTAAATGAAAAACTGTTTTTT. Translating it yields CASSRDLNEKLFF.

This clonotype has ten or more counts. The CDR3 loop is CASSLRGTGEGEQYF. The CDR3, as DNA: TGTGCCAGCAGTCTCCGTGGGACAGGGGAAGGCGAGCAGTACTTC. The gene calls are TRBV12-3 or TRBV12-4 and TRBJ2-7; 10 nucleotides agree with TRBD1. This CDR3 spans 15 amino acids. After removal of 5 bases from V and 6 bases from J, the junction contained 10 bases not matched to a gene.

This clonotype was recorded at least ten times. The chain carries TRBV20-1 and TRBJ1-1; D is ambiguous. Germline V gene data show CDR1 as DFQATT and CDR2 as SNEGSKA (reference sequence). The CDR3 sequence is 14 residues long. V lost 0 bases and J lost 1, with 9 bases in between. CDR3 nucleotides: TGCAGTGCTAGAGATGCAGGTGGGAACACTGAAGCTTTCTTT. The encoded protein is CSARDAGGNTEAFF.

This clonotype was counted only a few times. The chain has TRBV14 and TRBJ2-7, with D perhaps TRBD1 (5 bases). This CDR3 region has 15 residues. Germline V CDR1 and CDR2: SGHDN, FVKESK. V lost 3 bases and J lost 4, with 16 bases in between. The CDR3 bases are TGTGCCAGCAGCCACGCAAATCCTAAGGGGTACGAGCAGTACTTC. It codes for CASSHANPKGYEQYF.

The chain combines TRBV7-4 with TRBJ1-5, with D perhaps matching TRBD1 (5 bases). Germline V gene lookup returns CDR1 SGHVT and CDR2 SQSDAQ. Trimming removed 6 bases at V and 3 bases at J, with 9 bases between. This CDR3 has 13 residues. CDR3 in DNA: TGTGCCAGCAGTTTGACAGACAATCAGCCCCAGCATTTT. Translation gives CASSLTDNQPQHF. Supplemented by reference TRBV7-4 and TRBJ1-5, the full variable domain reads GAGVSQSPRYKVAKRGRDVALRCDSISGHVTLYWYRQTLGQGSEVLTYSQSDAQRDKSGRPSGRFSAERPERSVSTLKIQRTEQGDSAVYLCASSLTDNQPQHFGDGTRLSIL.

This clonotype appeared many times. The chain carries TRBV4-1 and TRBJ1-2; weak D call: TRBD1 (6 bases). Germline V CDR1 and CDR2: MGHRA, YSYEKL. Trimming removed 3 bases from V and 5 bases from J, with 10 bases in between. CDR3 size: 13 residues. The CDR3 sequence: CASSQAGVYGYTF. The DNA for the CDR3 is TGCGCCAGCAGCCAGGCAGGGGTATATGGCTACACCTTC.